The clone carrying this T cell receptor (beta chain) was detected once. This entry is derived from a study of technical replicates of blood from several donors. The V gene lost 0 bases and the J gene lost 8 bases, with 14 bases spanning the gap. CDR1 is MNHEY and CDR2 is SVGAGI in the germline V gene. The CDR3 has 15 residues. The table came from immunoSEQ multiplex PCR; TCRdb's copy has only in-frame clones and leaves some out. The sample has 80,000 to 90,000 clones; 90% to 95% are singletons. The J gene is TRBJ2-1, the V gene TRBV6-5; D is undetermined. Sequencing was done on a sample of T cells isolated from PBMCs. This TCR was sampled from a human donor in good health. For the CDR3, the DNA is TGTGCCAGCAGTTACTCCGCCTTCAGAGGCGATGAGCAGTTCTTC. Protein product: CASSYSAFRGDEQFF.